Following are 32 T cell receptor beta chains from one sample sequenced in a study of shared clonotypes between healthy human individuals. This table comes from immunoSEQ multiplex PCR, and its TCRdb copy is limited to in-frame clones, with some not included. The data show some 1 million clones, approximately 70% seen once. Specimen: memory CD4+ T cells sorted from blood. Subset given: CD45RA-negative fraction. The source is a man aged 18-30 years in good health.

The chain employs TRBV11-2 and TRBJ1-2, with unresolved D. The V gene's germline CDR1 is SGHAT and CDR2 FQNNGV. Trimming took off 5 bases at V and 4 bases at J, with 17 bases between the two ends. The CDR3 consists of 15 residues. The CDR3 region has the DNA TGTGCCAGCAGCAGTGACGGCAGGCGATCCTATGGCTACACCTTC. It encodes CASSSDGRRSYGYTF.

Comment on this clone: The same CDR3 also results from other DNA sequences found in this sample. The gene calls are TRBV6-5 and TRBJ1-6; D not certain. The CDR3 is made up of 15 amino acids. V was cut by 0 bases and J by 4 bases, with 7 bases left in between. Germline loops: CDR1 MNHEY, CDR2 SVGAGI. The CDR3 DNA follows: TGTGCCAGCAGTTACTCTGGGCGGTATAATTCACCCCTCCACTTT. Translating gives CASSYSGRYNSPLHF.

This clone was observed a handful of times. The V and J genes are TRBV7-9 and TRBJ1-4, with a tentative D call TRBD1 (6 bases). CDR1 is SEHNR, CDR2 FQNEAQ, per germline (reference sequence). CDR3 length equals 15 residues. Trimming took 2 bases from V and 7 from J, leaving 14 bases between them. The CDR3 protein is CASSLYVRGSEKLFF. The DNA for the CDR3 is TGTGCCAGCAGCTTATACGTCAGGGGATCTGAAAAACTGTTTTTT.

The CDR3 protein is CASSYSRGGSSYEQYF. As DNA, the CDR3 is TGTGCCAGCAGTTACTCTAGAGGGGGATCGTCCTACGAGCAGTACTTC. The chain couples TRBV6-6 to TRBJ2-7; TRBD1 might be the D (6 bases). The germline V gene has CDR1 MNHNY and CDR2 SVGAGI (reference sequence). Trimming cost V 0 bases and J 1 base, with 13 bases left between them. The CDR3 runs to 16 residues.

The chain carries TRBV7-9 and TRBJ2-5; D is possibly TRBD1 or TRBD2 (5 bases each). Trimming cost V 4 bases and J 5 bases, with 11 bases left between them. The CDR3 covers 13 residues. Looked up from germline, CDR1 is SEHNR and CDR2 is FQNEAQ (reference sequence). As DNA, the CDR3 is TGTGCCAGCAGCTGGGGGAGCACGGAGACCCAGTACTTC. Amino acid sequence: CASSWGSTETQYF.

The chain carries TRBV18 and TRBJ2-3; D is undetermined. The CDR3 totals 16 residues. Trimming cost V 1 base and J 1 base, with 12 bases left between them. Germline V gene lookup returns CDR1 KGHSH and CDR2 LQKENI. The CDR3 DNA reads TGTGCCAGCTCACCACTTTCGGGTAGGGGCACAGATACGCAGTATTTT. Encoded protein: CASSPLSGRGTDTQYF.

The chain employs TRBV18 and TRBJ1-6; D is undetermined. This CDR3 region has 15 residues. In germline, CDR1 is KGHSH, CDR2 LQKENI. V gave up 3 bases and J gave up 6 bases, with 12 bases separating them. CDR3 sequence (DNA): TGTGCCAGCTCACCGGAAACGAGAGGTAATTCACCCCTCCACTTT. Translation: CASSPETRGNSPLHF.

This rearrangement joins TRBV5-6 to TRBJ2-5; 7 nucleotides line up with TRBD1. CDR1 and CDR2 from the germline V gene are SGHDT and YYEEEE. V dropped 0 bases and J dropped 2; count of bases not matched to a gene: 7. This CDR3 is 16 amino acids long. This CDR3 reads CASSLVGDSIQETQYF. CDR3 DNA: TGTGCCAGCAGCTTGGTGGGGGACAGTATACAAGAGACCCAGTACTTC.

With regard to this clone: Other DNA sequences of this sample code for an identical CDR3. The chain uses TRBV18 and TRBJ2-7; D not certain. The CDR3 has 13 amino acids. Germline CDR1 and CDR2: KGHSH and LQKENI. Trimming removed 0 bases at V and 2 bases at J, with 5 bases between. The CDR3 reads CASSPPAAYEQYF. CDR3 nucleotide sequence: TGTGCCAGCTCACCACCGGCTGCCTACGAGCAGTACTTC. The whole variable domain, filled in from reference TRBV18 and TRBJ2-7, reads NAGVMQNPRHLVRRRGQEARLRCSPMKGHSHVYWYRQLPEEGLKFMVYLQKENIIDESGMPKERFSAEFPKEGPSILRIQQVVRGDSAAYFCASSPPAAYEQYFGPGTRLTVT.

This clone has only a few counts. This chain connects TRBV21-1 to TRBJ1-4; TRBD1, the table's D call, was not compared with the DNA. TRBV21-1 has pseudogene status. The length of the CDR3 is 20 residues. CDR3 DNA: TGTGCCAGCAGCAAAGCAGCAACAGGGGACGCCCATCCAACTAATGAAAAACTGTTTTTT. It specifies CASSKAATGDAHPTNEKLFF.

Concerning this clone: This probably arose from a read error, given a far larger clone one base away. In DNA, the CDR3 is TGTGCCAGCAGTTTACAGGGGGGGAACACTGAAGCTTTCTTT. The encoded protein is CASSLQGGNTEAFF. This chain uses TRBV28 with TRBJ1-1, with 7 bases aligning to TRBD1. The CDR3 covers 14 residues. Losses at the gene ends were 2 bases for V and 1 base for J; bases not matched to a gene: 1. Germline V gene data show CDR1 as MDHEN and CDR2 as SYDVKM.

The genes are TRBV30 and TRBJ2-3; D ambiguous. Trimming shortened V by 1 base and J by 4 bases, and 6 bases separated the two germline ends. The CDR3 runs to 12 residues. The germline gives CDR1 GTSNPN, CDR2 SVGIG (reference sequence). CDR3 in amino acids: CAWSGLSDTQYF. The CDR3 bases are TGTGCCTGGAGTGGTTTGTCAGATACGCAGTATTTT.

V usage is TRBV5-6 and J usage is TRBJ1-4; perhaps TRBD1 as D (6 bases). CDR1 is SGHDT, CDR2 YYEEEE, per germline. This CDR3 spans 18 amino acids. Trimming cost V 4 bases and J 0 bases, with 19 bases left between them. The CDR3 sequence: CASSRRDRFFATNEKLFF. The DNA for the CDR3 is TGTGCCAGCAGCCGTCGAGACAGGTTTTTTGCAACTAATGAAAAACTGTTTTTT.

The genes are TRBV5-6 and TRBJ2-7, with D possibly being TRBD1 (5 bases). The CDR3 totals 15 residues. Germline lookup yields CDR1 SGHDT and CDR2 YYEEEE. The V gene lost 2 bases and the J gene lost 0 bases, with 12 bases spanning the gap. The CDR3 loop is CASSFGRALSYEQYF. DNA of the CDR3: TGTGCCAGCAGCTTTGGCAGGGCACTCTCCTACGAGCAGTACTTC. Complete variable domain (other parts from reference TRBV5-6 and TRBJ2-7): DAGVTQSPTHLIKTRGQQVTLRCSPKSGHDTVSWYQQALGQGPQFIFQYYEEEERQRGNFPDRFSGHQFPNYSSELNVNALLLGDSALYLCASSFGRALSYEQYFGPGTRLTVT.

This clone was seen only a few times. The V and J genes are TRBV6-1 and TRBJ2-1, with 7 bases matching TRBD1. This CDR3 is built from 16 residues. Germline V gene lookup returns CDR1 MNHNS and CDR2 SASEGT. The V and J ends lost 4 bases and 7 bases, in that order; junction bases with no gene match: 13. CDR3 region: CASSGQTGPLRNEQFF. DNA of the CDR3: TGTGCCAGCAGTGGGCAGACAGGGCCCTTGAGGAATGAGCAGTTCTTC.

The chain joins TRBV10-3 to TRBJ1-1; D call uncertain. This CDR3 has 13 amino acids. CDR1 is ENHRY, CDR2 SYGVKD, per germline. Between the trimmed V and J ends, which lost 8 bases and 4 bases, there was a span of 14 bases. The CDR3 loop reads CAIADGMGTEAFF. The CDR3 DNA is TGTGCCATCGCTGACGGGATGGGCACTGAAGCTTTCTTT.

V gene TRBV7-9 combines with J gene TRBJ2-1; D ambiguous. The germline CDR1 and CDR2 sequences are SEHNR and FQNEAQ (reference sequence). This CDR3 is 14 amino acids long. With 7 bases removed from V and 0 bases from J, the gap between germline ends came to 10 bases. For the CDR3, the DNA is TGTGCCAGCAACCCCTCGGGCTCCTACAATGAGCAGTTCTTC. Encoded protein: CASNPSGSYNEQFF.

Regarding this clone: A read error is likely, as this CDR3 ends without the conserved phenylalanine or tryptophan. The rearrangement joins TRBV7-8 to TRBJ1-2, with a tentative D call TRBD1 (6 bases). Trimming left V 1 base short and J 5 bases short, with 11 bases between. CDR1 and CDR2 from the germline V gene are SGHVS and FQNEAQ. There are 14 residues in the CDR3. As DNA, the CDR3 is TGTGCCAGCAGCTTAGGGGGGGCGCGGTATGGCTACACCCTC. It translates to CASSLGGARYGYTL.

This chain uses TRBV2 with TRBJ1-2, with D possibly being TRBD1 (5 bases). The length of the CDR3 is 14 residues. Looked up from germline, CDR1 is SNHLY and CDR2 is FYNNEI. Trimming took 5 bases from V and 3 from J, leaving 13 bases between them. CDR3 nucleotides: TGTGCCAGCAGTTCCCGGGGGGATTACTATGGCTACACCTTC. Its translation is CASSSRGDYYGYTF.

The chain employs TRBV5-1 and TRBJ2-5, with 10 bases lining up with TRBD1. The CDR3 consists of 15 residues. V trimming: 0 bases; J trimming: 2 bases; junction bases outside the gene matches: 1. In germline, CDR1 is SGHRS, CDR2 YFSETQ. The CDR3 loop is CASSLAGQGQETQYF. In DNA form, the CDR3 reads TGCGCCAGCAGCTTGGCGGGACAGGGGCAAGAGACCCAGTACTTC.

This clone came up a few times. The J gene is TRBJ1-2, the V gene TRBV6-1, with 9 bases lining up with TRBD1. Germline trimming cut 6 bases from V and 6 bases from J; bases unmatched to any gene: 5. The CDR3 spans 13 residues. Germline CDR1 is MNHNS and CDR2 is SASEGT. The CDR3 DNA sequence: TGTGCCAGCAGGTTCGGACAGGGGAATGGCTACACCTTC. Encoded protein: CASRFGQGNGYTF.

This clone was observed at least ten times. This sequence joins TRBV7-8 and TRBJ2-3, with D uncertain. Trimming pared 2 bases from V and 0 bases from J, leaving 6 bases between. Germline V gene data show CDR1 as SGHVS and CDR2 as FQNEAQ. The CDR3 runs to 14 residues. The CDR3 spells CASSLRLSTDTQYF. The CDR3 DNA follows: TGTGCCAGCAGCTTAAGACTGAGCACAGATACGCAGTATTTT.

This chain connects TRBV9 to TRBJ1-2, with D maybe TRBD1 (6 bases). Germline V gene sequence: CDR1 SGDLS, CDR2 YYNGEE. There are 16 residues in the CDR3. Trimming cost V 3 bases and J 4 bases, with 19 bases left between them. CDR3 loop: CASSARLGGAGYGYTF. In DNA, the CDR3 is TGTGCCAGCAGCGCCCGGCTGGGGGGGGCTGGCTATGGCTACACCTTC.

This clone is a singleton in its sample. An end of the junction differs from the germline gene, which may be a read error. The chain has TRBV7-7 and TRBJ2-3; 10 bases match TRBD1. Germline-derived CDR1 and CDR2 are SSHAT and FNYEAQ (reference sequence). The CDR3 extends over 18 amino acids. DNA for the CDR3: TGTGCTAGCAGCATATCAAATGACGGGACAGGGGTCGCAGATACGCAGTATTTT. It specifies CASSISNDGTGVADTQYF.

The chain combines TRBV7-2 with TRBJ1-2; tentatively, D is TRBD1 (5 bases). CDR1 is SGHTA, CDR2 FQGNSA, per germline. The CDR3 has 14 amino acids. Trimming pared 5 bases from V and 11 bases from J, leaving 21 bases between. The chain's CDR3 is CASSGGTVSAMYTF. For the CDR3, the DNA is TGTGCCAGCAGCGGCGGGACGGTCTCAGCCATGTACACCTTC.

V gene TRBV2 combines with J gene TRBJ1-1; D remains ambiguous. Deletions cut 4 bases from V and 4 bases from J, with 13 bases between. The CDR3 has 14 residues. Germline V gives CDR1 SNHLY, CDR2 FYNNEI. The CDR3 is CASSGQAEGTEAFF. For the CDR3, the DNA is TGTGCCAGCAGTGGGCAGGCTGAGGGCACTGAAGCTTTCTTT. Looking up the rest from reference TRBV2 and TRBJ1-1 gives the full variable domain: EPEVTQTPSHQVTQMGQEVILRCVPISNHLYFYWYRQILGQKVEFLVSFYNNEISEKSEIFDDQFSVERPDGSNFTLKIRSTKLEDSAMYFCASSGQAEGTEAFFGQGTRLTVV.

The V gene is TRBV5-4, the J gene TRBJ2-6; 7 bases map to TRBD1. Trimming at V came to 3 bases and at J to 6 bases, leaving 12 bases not matched to a gene. The CDR3 is made up of 17 amino acids. The germline CDR1 and CDR2 sequences are SGHNT and YYREEE (reference sequence). The CDR3 is CASSSTGTVQSANVLTF. The CDR3, as DNA: TGTGCCAGCAGCTCCACCGGGACAGTCCAATCGGCCAACGTCCTGACTTTC.

The gene calls are TRBV7-2 and TRBJ2-2; TRBD1 agrees at 9 bases. With 5 bases clipped from V and 3 bases from J, the junction kept 4 bases outside the gene matches. CDR1 and CDR2 from the germline V gene are SGHTA and FQGNSA. The CDR3 runs 15 residues. CDR3 residues: CASSTGQGHTGELFF. As DNA, the CDR3 is TGTGCCAGCAGCACTGGACAGGGGCACACCGGGGAGCTGTTTTTT.

J is TRBJ2-1 and V is TRBV11-1; D may be TRBD1 (6 bases). Germline lookup yields CDR1 SGHAT and CDR2 FQDESV (reference sequence). The length of the CDR3 is 16 residues. The V end was cut by 4 bases, the J end by 4 bases, with 17 bases between. The chain's CDR3 is CASSSYTGHLYNEQFF. The DNA of the CDR3 is TGTGCCAGCAGCTCTTATACAGGGCATCTGTACAATGAGCAGTTCTTC.

V is TRBV19 and J is TRBJ2-1, with 11 bases fitting TRBD2. V shed 6 bases, J shed 0 bases, and the junction held 7 bases outside the gene matches. Per the germline V gene, CDR1 is LNHDA and CDR2 is SQIVND (reference sequence). This CDR3 contains 17 residues. CDR3 nucleotides: TGTGCCAGTAGCAAGAATAGCGGGGGGGCCTCCTACAATGAGCAGTTCTTC. Translating gives CASSKNSGGASYNEQFF.

The chain has TRBV30 and TRBJ2-7; tentatively, D is TRBD2 (6 bases). The CDR3 has 12 residues. The V end lost 2 bases, the J end lost 3 bases, and 8 bases lay between the germline ends. The germline V gene has CDR1 GTSNPN and CDR2 SVGIG (reference sequence). The CDR3, as DNA: TGTGCCTGGAGTAGGGGAGGCTACGAGCAGTACTTC. Translation gives CAWSRGGYEQYF.

The genes are TRBV2 and TRBJ2-3, with TRBD1 identical over 7 bases. Per the germline V gene, CDR1 is SNHLY and CDR2 is FYNNEI. J lost 5 bases, V lost 5 bases, and 7 bases had no gene match. CDR3 length equals 14 residues. The CDR3 DNA is TGTGCCAGCAGTATCGACAGGGCGGTAGATACGCAGTATTTT. Translated: CASSIDRAVDTQYF.